This record looks at one TCR beta chain sequence and its context. Only in-frame clones appear in the TCRdb table, and some are missing; sequencing was by immunoSEQ multiplex PCR. The sample consists of about 20,000 clones, 80% to 95% of them appearing once. This sample was included in a study of OX40 agonist ivuxolimab in advanced cancers. Looking at the study overall: With ivuxolimab, an agonistic anti-OX40 (CD134) antibody, patients were treated.

The germline gives CDR1 PRHDT, CDR2 FYEKMQ (reference sequence). This CDR3 comprises 14 residues. V dropped 0 bases and J dropped 2 bases, with 7 bases sitting between them. This clonotype was obtained from an adult with an advanced solid tumor such as melanoma, head and neck, liver or kidney cancer. The chain has TRBV13 and TRBJ1-2, with D possibly TRBD1 on 6 matching bases. The sequenced sample was CD4+ or CD8+ T cells sorted from blood, obtained in a trial of the OX40 agonist ivuxolimab. CDR3 loop: CASSLGTGNYGYTF. CDR3 in DNA: TGTGCCAGCAGCTTAGGTACAGGGAACTATGGCTACACCTTC.